Sequencing of this T cell receptor beta chain was carried out in a study of control samples from healthy donors and cancer patients (dated by TCRdb to 2018 to 2020). In the case of this clone: There is no known antigen for this receptor. The sample holds no much larger clone one base away, and base qualities are not on file.

The CDR3 covers 17 residues, taking in both the cysteine and the phenylalanine. The only DNA kept is the CDR3, 51 bases in frame from the first base. CDR1 and CDR2 were assigned from the germline V gene as LGHNA and YSLEER. V and J lose 0 bases and 5 bases, and a span of 14 bases separates them. The protocol used for the library was the immunoSEQ multiplex PCR assay. TCRdb's version of the immuneACCESS table is confined to in-frame rearrangements and falls short of the full clone set. An unresolved V gene accounts for under half of the shortfall where checked; the remainder is of unknown origin. This sample comprises some 73,000 clones, 90% to 95% of them detected only once. The ten largest clones add up to about 6.2% of the sample.

The TCR was taken from a middle-aged woman in good health. The specimen was blood. The chain joins TRBV4-3 to TRBJ2-6; the D gene is tentatively TRBD1 or TRBD2, each matching 5 bases. The CDR3 protein: CASSQEGGGYRANVLTF. The DNA sequence follows: TGCGCCAGCAGCCAAGAGGGTGGGGGATATAGGGCCAACGTCCTGACTTTC.